The subject of this entry is one T cell receptor beta chain. These data come from a study of blood T cell repertoires in COVID-19. About the research overall: Sites across the United States, Italy and Spain contributed samples from acute and convalescent COVID-19. T cells, B-cell-depleted T cells, or PBMCs provided the cDNA or gDNA that served as material.

The germline CDR1 and CDR2 sequences are LGHNA and YNFKEQ. Unmatched junction bases numbered 10, after V lost 0 bases and J lost 1 base. The CDR3 consists of 18 residues. Using immunoSEQ multiplex PCR, the repertoire was profiled, and TCRdb retains in-frame clones only, with some absent. The sample lists under 250,000 clones, 88% occurring once. The chain is built from TRBV4-2 and TRBJ2-7; 9 bases are a match to TRBD2. The receptor was derived from a woman in her sixties with acute or convalescent COVID-19. Sequencing input: peripheral blood. CDR3 region: CASSQDESSGGRSYEQYF. CDR3 DNA sequence: TGTGCCAGCAGCCAAGATGAGAGTAGCGGGGGACGATCCTACGAGCAGTACTTC.